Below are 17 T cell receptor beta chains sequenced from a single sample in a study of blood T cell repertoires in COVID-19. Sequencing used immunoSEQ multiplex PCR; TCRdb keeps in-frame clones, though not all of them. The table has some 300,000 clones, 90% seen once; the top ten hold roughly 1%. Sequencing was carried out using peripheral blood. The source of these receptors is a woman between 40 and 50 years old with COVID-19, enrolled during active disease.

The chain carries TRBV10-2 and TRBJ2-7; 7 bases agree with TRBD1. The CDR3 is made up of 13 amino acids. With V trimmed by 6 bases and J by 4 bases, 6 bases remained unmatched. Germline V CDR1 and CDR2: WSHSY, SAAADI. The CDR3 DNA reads TGCGCCAGCAGCGACAGGGACCGATACGAGCAGTACTTC. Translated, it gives CASSDRDRYEQYF.

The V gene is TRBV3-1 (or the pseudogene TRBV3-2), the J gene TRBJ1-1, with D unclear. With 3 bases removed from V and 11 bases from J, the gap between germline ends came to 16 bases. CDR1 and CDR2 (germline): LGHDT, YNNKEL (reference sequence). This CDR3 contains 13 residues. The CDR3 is CASSQGDNFSAFF. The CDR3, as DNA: TGTGCCAGCAGCCAGGGAGACAATTTCTCTGCTTTCTTT.

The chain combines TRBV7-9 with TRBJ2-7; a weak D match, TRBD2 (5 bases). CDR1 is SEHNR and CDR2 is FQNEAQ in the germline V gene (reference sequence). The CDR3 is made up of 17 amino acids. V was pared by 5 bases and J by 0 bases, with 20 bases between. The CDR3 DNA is TGTGCCAGCAGCCAGATAGACTACCGAGTGTCCTCCTACGAGCAGTACTTC. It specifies CASSQIDYRVSSYEQYF.

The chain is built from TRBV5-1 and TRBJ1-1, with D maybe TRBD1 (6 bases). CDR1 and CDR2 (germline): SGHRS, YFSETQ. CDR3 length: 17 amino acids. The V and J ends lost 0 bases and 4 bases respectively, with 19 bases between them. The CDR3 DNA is TGCGCCAGCAGCTTGGCCGTCAGGATAGACAGGAGCACTGAAGCTTTCTTT. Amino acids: CASSLAVRIDRSTEAFF.

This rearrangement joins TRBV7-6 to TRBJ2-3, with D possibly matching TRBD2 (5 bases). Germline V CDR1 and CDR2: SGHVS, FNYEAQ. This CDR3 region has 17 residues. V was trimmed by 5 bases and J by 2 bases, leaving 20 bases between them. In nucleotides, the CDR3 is TGTGCCAGCAGCCTCACTAAGGACTCTAGCTTCACAGATACGCAGTATTTT. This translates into CASSLTKDSSFTDTQYF.

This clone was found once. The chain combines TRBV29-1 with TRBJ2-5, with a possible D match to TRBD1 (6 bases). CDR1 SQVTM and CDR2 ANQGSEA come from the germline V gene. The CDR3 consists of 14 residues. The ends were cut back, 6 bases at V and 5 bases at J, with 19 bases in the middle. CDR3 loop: CSVTYRDSWETQYF. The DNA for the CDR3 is TGCAGCGTAACCTACAGGGATTCGTGGGAGACCCAGTACTTC.

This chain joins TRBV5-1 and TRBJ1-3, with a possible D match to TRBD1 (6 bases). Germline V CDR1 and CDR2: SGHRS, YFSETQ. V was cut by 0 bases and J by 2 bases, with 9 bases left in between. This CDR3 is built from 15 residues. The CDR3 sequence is CASSLGAGAGNTIYF. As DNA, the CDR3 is TGCGCCAGCAGCTTGGGGGCAGGGGCTGGAAACACCATATATTTT.

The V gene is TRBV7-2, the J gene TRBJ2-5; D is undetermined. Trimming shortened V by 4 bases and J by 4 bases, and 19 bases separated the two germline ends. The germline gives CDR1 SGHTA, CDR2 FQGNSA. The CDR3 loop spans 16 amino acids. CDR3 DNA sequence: TGTGCCAGCAGCTCGGCGACGGAGCAAATAGCAGAGACCCAGTACTTC. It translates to CASSSATEQIAETQYF.

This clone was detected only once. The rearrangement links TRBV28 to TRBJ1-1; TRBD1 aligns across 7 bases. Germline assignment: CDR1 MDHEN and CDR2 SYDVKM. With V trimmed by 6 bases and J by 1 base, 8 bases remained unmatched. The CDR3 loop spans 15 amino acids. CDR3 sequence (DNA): TGTGCCAGCAGAGAGGGGGCAGGGCAGAACACTGAAGCTTTCTTT. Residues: CASREGAGQNTEAFF.

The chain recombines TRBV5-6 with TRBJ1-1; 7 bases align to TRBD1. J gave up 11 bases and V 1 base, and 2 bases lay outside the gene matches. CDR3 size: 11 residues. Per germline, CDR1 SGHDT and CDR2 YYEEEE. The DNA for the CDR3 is TGTGCCAGCAGCTTGCAGGGGGACGCTTTCTTT. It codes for CASSLQGDAFF.

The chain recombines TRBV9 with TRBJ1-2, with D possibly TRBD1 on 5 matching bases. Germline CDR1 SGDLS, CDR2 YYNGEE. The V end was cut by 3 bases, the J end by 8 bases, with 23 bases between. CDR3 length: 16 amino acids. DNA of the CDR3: TGTGCCAGCAGCGCTGGCCGAGGGACTCAAAGGAAGGGCTACACCTTC. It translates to CASSAGRGTQRKGYTF. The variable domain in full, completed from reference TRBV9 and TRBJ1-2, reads DSGVTQTPKHLITATGQRVTLRCSPRSGDLSVYWYQQSLDQGLQFLIQYYNGEERAKGNILERFSAQQFPDLHSELNLSSLELGDSALYFCASSAGRGTQRKGYTFGSGTRLTVV.

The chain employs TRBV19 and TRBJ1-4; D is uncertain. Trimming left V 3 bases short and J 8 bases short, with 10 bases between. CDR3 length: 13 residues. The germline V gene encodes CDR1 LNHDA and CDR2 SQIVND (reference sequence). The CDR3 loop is CASSIGKREKLFF. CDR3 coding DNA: TGTGCCAGTAGTATCGGGAAGCGAGAAAAACTGTTTTTT. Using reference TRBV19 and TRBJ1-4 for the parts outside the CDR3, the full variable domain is DGGITQSPKYLFRKEGQNVTLSCEQNLNHDAMYWYRQDPGQGLRLIYYSQIVNDFQKGDIAEGYSVSREKKESFPLTVTSAQKNPTAFYLCASSIGKREKLFFGSGTQLSVL.

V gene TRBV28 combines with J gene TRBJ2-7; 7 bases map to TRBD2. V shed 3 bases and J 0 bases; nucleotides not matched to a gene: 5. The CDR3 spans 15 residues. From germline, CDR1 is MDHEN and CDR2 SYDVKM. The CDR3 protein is CASSFIAGDSYEQYF. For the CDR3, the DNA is TGTGCCAGCAGTTTCATTGCGGGGGACTCCTACGAGCAGTACTTC. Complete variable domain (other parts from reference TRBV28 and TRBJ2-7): DVKVTQSSRYLVKRTGEKVFLECVQDMDHENMFWYRQDPGLGLRLIYFSYDVKMKEKGDIPEGYSVSREKKERFSLILESASTNQTSMYLCASSFIAGDSYEQYFGPGTRLTVT.

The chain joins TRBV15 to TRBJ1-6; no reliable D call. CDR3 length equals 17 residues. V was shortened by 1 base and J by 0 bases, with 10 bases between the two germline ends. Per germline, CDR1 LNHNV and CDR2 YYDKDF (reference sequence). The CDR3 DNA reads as TGTGCCACCAGCAGAGTGAGAAGAAGCTCCTATAATTCACCCCTCCACTTT. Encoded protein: CATSRVRRSSYNSPLHF. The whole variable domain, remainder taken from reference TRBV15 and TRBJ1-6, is DAMVIQNPRYQVTQFGKPVTLSCSQTLNHNVMYWYQQKSSQAPKLLFHYYDKDFNNEADTPDNFQSRRPNTSFCFLDIRSPGLGDTAMYLCATSRVRRSSYNSPLHFGNGTRLTVT.

The chain's CDR3 is CASADRDRSGNTIYF. CDR3 sequence (DNA): TGTGCCAGCGCGGACAGGGATCGCTCTGGAAACACCATATATTTT. This chain joins TRBV5-4 and TRBJ1-3; 8 nucleotides match TRBD1. The CDR3 has 15 amino acids. The junction had 6 bases not matched to a gene; V was cut back by 7 bases and J by 0 bases. The germline V gene encodes CDR1 SGHNT and CDR2 YYREEE (reference sequence).

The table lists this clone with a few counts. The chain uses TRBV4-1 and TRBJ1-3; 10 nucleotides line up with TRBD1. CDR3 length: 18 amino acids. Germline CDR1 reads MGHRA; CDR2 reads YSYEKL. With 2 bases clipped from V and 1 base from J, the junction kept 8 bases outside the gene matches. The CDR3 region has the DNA TGCGCCAGCAGCCAAAAAGATAAGGACAGGGGGTCTGGAAACACCATATATTTT. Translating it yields CASSQKDKDRGSGNTIYF.

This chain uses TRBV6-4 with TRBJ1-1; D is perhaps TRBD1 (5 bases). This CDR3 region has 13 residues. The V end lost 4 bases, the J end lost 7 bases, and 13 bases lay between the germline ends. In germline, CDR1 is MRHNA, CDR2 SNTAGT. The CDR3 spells CASSASDSDEAFF. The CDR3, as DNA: TGTGCCAGCAGTGCTTCTGACAGCGATGAAGCTTTCTTT.